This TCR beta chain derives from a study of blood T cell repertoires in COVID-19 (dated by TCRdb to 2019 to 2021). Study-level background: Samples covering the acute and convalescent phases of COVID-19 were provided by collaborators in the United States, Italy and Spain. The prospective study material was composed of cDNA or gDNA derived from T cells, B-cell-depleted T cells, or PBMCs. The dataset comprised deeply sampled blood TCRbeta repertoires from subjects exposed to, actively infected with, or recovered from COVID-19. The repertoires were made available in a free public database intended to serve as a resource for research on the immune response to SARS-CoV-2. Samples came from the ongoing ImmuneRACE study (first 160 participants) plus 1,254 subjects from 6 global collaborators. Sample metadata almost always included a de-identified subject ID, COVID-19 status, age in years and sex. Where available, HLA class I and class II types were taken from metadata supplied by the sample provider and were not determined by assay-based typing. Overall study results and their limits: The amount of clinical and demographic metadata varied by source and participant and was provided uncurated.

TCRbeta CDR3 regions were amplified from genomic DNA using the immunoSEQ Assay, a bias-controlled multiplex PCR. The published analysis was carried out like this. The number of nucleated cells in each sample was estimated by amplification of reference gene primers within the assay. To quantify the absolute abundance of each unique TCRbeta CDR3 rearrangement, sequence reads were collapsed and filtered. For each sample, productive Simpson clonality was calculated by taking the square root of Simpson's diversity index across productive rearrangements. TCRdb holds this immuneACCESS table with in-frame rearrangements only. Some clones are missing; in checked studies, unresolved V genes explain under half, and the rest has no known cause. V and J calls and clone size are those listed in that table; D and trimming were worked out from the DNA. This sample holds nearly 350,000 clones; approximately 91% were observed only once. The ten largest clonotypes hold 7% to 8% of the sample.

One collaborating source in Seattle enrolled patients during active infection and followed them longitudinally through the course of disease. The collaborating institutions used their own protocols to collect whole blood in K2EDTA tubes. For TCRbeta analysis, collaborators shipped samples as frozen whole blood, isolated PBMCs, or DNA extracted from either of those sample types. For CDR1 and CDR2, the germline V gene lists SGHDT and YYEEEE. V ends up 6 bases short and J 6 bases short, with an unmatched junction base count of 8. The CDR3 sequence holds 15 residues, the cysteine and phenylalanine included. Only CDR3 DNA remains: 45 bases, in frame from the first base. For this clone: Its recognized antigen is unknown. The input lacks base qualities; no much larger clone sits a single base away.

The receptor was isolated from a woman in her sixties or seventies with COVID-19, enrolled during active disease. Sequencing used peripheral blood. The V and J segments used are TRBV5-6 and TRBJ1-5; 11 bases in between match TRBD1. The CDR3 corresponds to CASTESGTGGQPQHF. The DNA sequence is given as TGTGCCAGCACTGAATCCGGGACAGGGGGTCAGCCCCAGCATTTT.